Described below is a single T cell receptor (beta chain) sequence and its context. Antigen specificity is unknown. Trimming took off 2 bases at V and 6 bases at J, with 14 bases between the two ends. This CDR3 is built from 15 residues. Per germline, CDR1 MRHNA and CDR2 SNTAGT. Via MiXCR, TCRdb re-called the 5' RACE reads, giving one row per CDR3 protein. The sample gives a few hundred thousand distinct CDR3 sequences, approximately 25% of which show up once; approximately 13% is in the top ten. The sample comes from a study of T-cell memory formation after mild COVID-19. About the study: Clusters of TCRs were largely donor specific. General observations from the study: Contracting clones, day 15 to 85, had balanced CD4/CD8, and later expanders favored CD4+.

The material sequenced was PBMCs or a T cell subset sorted from them (not recorded which). The rearrangement joins TRBV6-4 to TRBJ2-1; D is possibly TRBD1 or TRBD2 (5 bases each). This TCR came from an adult woman who had mild COVID-19 (a few samples of this study predate the infection). Cell type and time point are not known. As DNA, the CDR3 is TGTGCCAGCAGTGACCCACACGACGGGACCAATGAGCAGTTCTTC. As protein: CASSDPHDGTNEQFF.